What follows is one TCR beta chain and its context. This CDR3 is also generated by other DNA sequences in the sample. The ends were cut back, 2 bases at V and 5 bases at J, with 7 bases in the middle. The CDR3 consists of 13 residues. Germline V gives CDR1 LNHDA, CDR2 SQIVND (reference sequence). This sample is drawn from a study of blood T cell repertoires in COVID-19. About the study: Some COVID-19 samples were acute and others convalescent; all came from the United States, Italy and Spain. T cells, B-cell-depleted T cells, or PBMCs supplied cDNA or gDNA.

Sequencing was performed with immunoSEQ multiplex PCR; in TCRdb, only in-frame clones are kept and a portion is missing. The table shows about 250,000 clones, with roughly 87% occurring only once. The rearrangement uses TRBV19 and TRBJ2-1; tentatively, D is TRBD2 (5 bases). The sample was peripheral blood. The TCR sequence derives from a woman in her twenties or thirties with acute or convalescent COVID-19. The CDR3 DNA reads TGTGCCAGTAGTATAAGAGGGAACAATGAGCAGTTCTTC. Translating it yields CASSIRGNNEQFF.